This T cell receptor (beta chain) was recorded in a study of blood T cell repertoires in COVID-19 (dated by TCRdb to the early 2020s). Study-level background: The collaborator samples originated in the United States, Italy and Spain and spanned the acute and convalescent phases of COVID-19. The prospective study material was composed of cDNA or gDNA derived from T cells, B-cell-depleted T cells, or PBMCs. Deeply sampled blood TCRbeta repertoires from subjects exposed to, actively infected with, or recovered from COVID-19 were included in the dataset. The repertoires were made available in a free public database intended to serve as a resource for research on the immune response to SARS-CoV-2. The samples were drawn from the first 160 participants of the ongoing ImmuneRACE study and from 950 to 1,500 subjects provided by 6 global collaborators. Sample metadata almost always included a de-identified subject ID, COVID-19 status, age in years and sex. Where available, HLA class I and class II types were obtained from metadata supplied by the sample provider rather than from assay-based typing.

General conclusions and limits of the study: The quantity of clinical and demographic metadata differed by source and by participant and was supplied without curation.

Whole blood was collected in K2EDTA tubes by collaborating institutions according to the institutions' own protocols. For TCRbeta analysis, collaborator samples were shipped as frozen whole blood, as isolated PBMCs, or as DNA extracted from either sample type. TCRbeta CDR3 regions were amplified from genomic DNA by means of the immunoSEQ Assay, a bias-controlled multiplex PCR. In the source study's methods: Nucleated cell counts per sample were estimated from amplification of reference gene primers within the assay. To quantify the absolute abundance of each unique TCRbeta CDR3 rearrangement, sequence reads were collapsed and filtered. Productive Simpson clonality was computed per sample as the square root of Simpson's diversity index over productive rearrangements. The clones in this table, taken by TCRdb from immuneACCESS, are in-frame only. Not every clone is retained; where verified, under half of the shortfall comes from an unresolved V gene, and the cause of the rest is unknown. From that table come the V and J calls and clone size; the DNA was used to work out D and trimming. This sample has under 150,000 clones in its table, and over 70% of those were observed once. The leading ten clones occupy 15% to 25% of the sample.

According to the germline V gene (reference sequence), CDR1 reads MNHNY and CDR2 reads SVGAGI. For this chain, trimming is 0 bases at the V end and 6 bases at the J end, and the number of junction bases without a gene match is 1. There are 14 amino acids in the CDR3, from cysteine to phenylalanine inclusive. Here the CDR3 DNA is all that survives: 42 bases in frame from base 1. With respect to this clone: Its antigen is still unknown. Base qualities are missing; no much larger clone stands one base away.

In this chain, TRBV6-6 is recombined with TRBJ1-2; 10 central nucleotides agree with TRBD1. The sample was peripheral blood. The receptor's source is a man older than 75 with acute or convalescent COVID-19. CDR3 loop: CASSYSDRGNGYTF. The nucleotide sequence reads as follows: TGTGCCAGCAGTTACTCGGACAGGGGGAATGGCTACACCTTC.